These 26 T cell receptor beta chains were sequenced from one sample in a study of cytomegalovirus exposure and HLA in healthy donors. Here immunoSEQ multiplex PCR was the method, and the copy in TCRdb shows in-frame clones only, minus some. The sample records about 190,000 clones, roughly 83% being singletons. Sequencing was carried out using PBMCs. These receptors all stem from a woman aged 18-29 years in good health and CMV-seronegative.

The V call is TRBV5-4, the J call TRBJ2-1, with D tentatively TRBD2 (5 bases). With 4 bases removed from V and 6 bases from J, the gap between germline ends came to 29 bases. The CDR3 spans 19 residues. Germline V gene lookup returns CDR1 SGHNT and CDR2 YYREEE (reference sequence). The CDR3 DNA is TGTGCCAGCAGCACCGGACTCGAACTCAGCGGACGAGTAAGCAATGAGCAGTTCTTC. This codes for CASSTGLELSGRVSNEQFF.

The V and J genes are TRBV2 and TRBJ2-5; maybe TRBD2 (5 bases). Germline V gives CDR1 SNHLY, CDR2 FYNNEI. The CDR3 length is 12 residues. V was cut by 8 bases and J by 4 bases, with 11 bases left in between. The CDR3 sequence is CASRGGGETQYF. DNA for the CDR3: TGTGCCAGCCGCGGAGGAGGAGAGACCCAGTACTTC.

The chain employs TRBV5-8 and TRBJ2-5; maybe TRBD1 (6 bases). Trimming stripped 3 bases from V and 5 bases from J, with 11 bases between. The CDR3 runs to 13 residues. CDR1 is SGHTS, CDR2 YDEGEE, per germline. CDR3 region: CASSSYRAETQYF. The CDR3 nucleotides read TGTGCCAGCAGCTCCTACAGGGCGGAGACCCAGTACTTC. Filled out from reference TRBV5-8 and TRBJ2-5, the complete variable domain reads EAGVTQSPTHLIKTRGQQATLRCSPISGHTSVYWYQQALGLGLQFLLWYDEGEERNRGNFPPRFSGRQFPNYSSELNVNALELEDSALYLCASSSYRAETQYFGPGTRLLVL.

This chain connects TRBV29-1 to TRBJ2-1, with 9 bases matching TRBD2. Germline loops: CDR1 SQVTM, CDR2 ANQGSEA. Trimming took 6 bases from V and 4 from J; bases not matched to a gene: 19. The CDR3 has 18 amino acids. CDR3 sequence: CSVDKTSGQTFYYNEQFF. The DNA for the CDR3 is TGCAGCGTCGATAAGACTAGCGGACAAACGTTCTATTACAATGAGCAGTTCTTC.

The V and J genes are TRBV6-4 and TRBJ2-1; TRBD2 matches 10 bases. The CDR3 is 16 amino acids. The V segment lost 2 bases and the J segment 6 bases; nucleotides outside the gene matches: 7. Germline lookup yields CDR1 MRHNA and CDR2 SNTAGT. The CDR3 loop is CASSDEPGLAVNEQFF. The CDR3 DNA reads as TGTGCCAGCAGTGACGAACCTGGACTAGCGGTCAATGAGCAGTTCTTC.

The chain carries TRBV2 and TRBJ1-6, with 7 bases matching TRBD1. This CDR3 region has 15 residues. Germline V lookup: CDR1 SNHLY, CDR2 FYNNEI. The J segment lost 8 bases and the V segment lost 2 bases, leaving 6 bases of the junction unmatched. CDR3 coding DNA: TGTGCCAGCAGTGAAAGGTCAGGGGGTCATTCACCCCTCCACTTT. Amino acid sequence: CASSERSGGHSPLHF.

V is TRBV27 and J is TRBJ1-1; TRBD1 matches at 7 bases. This CDR3 spans 14 amino acids. The trim removed 5 bases at V and 3 bases at J, leaving 6 bases unmatched. CDR1 and CDR2 from the germline V gene are MNHEY and SMNVEV (reference sequence). The CDR3 protein is CASSREGGHTEAFF. CDR3 coding DNA: TGTGCCAGCAGTCGCGAAGGGGGCCACACTGAAGCTTTCTTT.

The chain has TRBV5-1 and TRBJ2-1, with 9 nucleotides matching TRBD2. The CDR3 is 16 amino acids. V was pared by 0 bases and J by 5 bases, with 6 bases of the junction left unmatched. The germline CDR1 and CDR2 sequences are SGHRS and YFSETQ. The CDR3 is CASSLVASGGHNEQFF. DNA of the CDR3: TGCGCCAGCAGCTTGGTTGCGAGCGGGGGGCACAATGAGCAGTTCTTC.

The chain's CDR3 is CASNGGDGYTF. The CDR3 DNA follows: TGTGCCAGTAATGGGGGGGATGGCTACACCTTC. The chain combines TRBV19 with TRBJ1-2; D perhaps matches TRBD1 (5 bases). This CDR3 has 11 residues. CDR1 and CDR2 from the germline V gene are LNHDA and SQIVND (reference sequence). Trimming left V 7 bases short and J 6 bases short, with 9 bases between.

V and J are TRBV7-2 and TRBJ2-7; a possible D gene is TRBD2 (6 bases). The CDR3 extends over 15 amino acids. V was cut by 5 bases and J by 7 bases, with 21 bases left in between. Germline CDR1 and CDR2: SGHTA and FQGNSA. In DNA form, the CDR3 reads TGTGCCAGCAGCCAACGGTCCCGGGACTCGGGGGAGCAGTACTTC. Translating it yields CASSQRSRDSGEQYF.

The chain links TRBV30 to TRBJ2-7; 12 nucleotides line up with TRBD2. Germline loops: CDR1 GTSNPN, CDR2 SVGIG (reference sequence). The CDR3 consists of 19 residues. Losses at the gene ends were 0 bases for V and 3 bases for J; bases not matched to a gene: 15. The CDR3 DNA sequence: TGTGCCTGGAGTGTACCGGGGGCTAGCGGGGGGGCCGAGTACTACGAGCAGTACTTC. This encodes CAWSVPGASGGAEYYEQYF.

The chain couples TRBV9 to TRBJ2-3, with 10 nucleotides matching TRBD2. The trim removed 4 bases at V and 6 bases at J, leaving 14 bases unmatched. The CDR3 contains 17 residues. Germline V gives CDR1 SGDLS, CDR2 YYNGEE. The CDR3 protein is CASSPGLASGSHDTQYF. For the CDR3, the DNA is TGTGCCAGCAGCCCGGGACTAGCGTCCGGCTCCCACGATACGCAGTATTTT.

This chain links TRBV7-2 with TRBJ1-2, with no clear D. This CDR3 region has 14 residues. Per the germline V gene, CDR1 is SGHTA and CDR2 is FQGNSA. V was clipped by 1 base and J by 4 bases, with 10 bases between them. CDR3 amino acids: CASSLVGGSYGYTF. CDR3 nucleotide sequence: TGTGCCAGCAGCTTAGTGGGCGGGTCCTATGGCTACACCTTC.

V usage is TRBV5-1 and J usage is TRBJ1-1; no clear D. There are 14 residues in the CDR3. The V and J ends lost 5 bases and 4 bases respectively, with 15 bases between them. Germline lookup yields CDR1 SGHRS and CDR2 YFSETQ. The CDR3 sequence is CASSSSGGRTEAFF. The CDR3 region has the DNA TGCGCCAGCAGTTCCTCAGGAGGGCGCACTGAAGCTTTCTTT.

On this clone itself: Other DNA sequences in the sample encode the same CDR3. The chain couples TRBV5-4 to TRBJ2-7, with D tentatively TRBD2 (7 bases). Germline CDR1 is SGHNT and CDR2 is YYREEE (reference sequence). Trimming removed 0 bases from V and 0 bases from J, with 10 bases in between. CDR3 length equals 15 residues. CDR3 DNA: TGTGCCAGCAGCTTGGGGGGGGGCAGCTCCTACGAGCAGTACTTC. This codes for CASSLGGGSSYEQYF. Using reference TRBV5-4 and TRBJ2-7 for the parts outside the CDR3, the full variable domain is ETGVTQSPTHLIKTRGQQVTLRCSSQSGHNTVSWYQQALGQGPQFIFQYYREEENGRGNFPPRFSGLQFPNYSSELNVNALELDDSALYLCASSLGGGSSYEQYFGPGTRLTVT.

On this clone itself: This CDR3 is also generated by other DNA sequences in the sample. The chain links TRBV5-1 to TRBJ2-5; 10 nucleotides line up with TRBD2. This CDR3 contains 14 residues. CDR1 is SGHRS, CDR2 YFSETQ, per germline. The junction had 0 bases not matched to a gene; V was cut back by 2 bases and J by 2 bases. For the CDR3, the DNA is TGCGCCAGCAGCTTAGCGGGGGGGCAAGAGACCCAGTACTTC. Its translation is CASSLAGGQETQYF.

The chain joins TRBV30 to TRBJ2-7; 7 nucleotides match TRBD2. Looked up from germline, CDR1 is GTSNPN and CDR2 is SVGIG (reference sequence). The CDR3 is 19 amino acids. V lost 5 bases to trimming and J lost 4 bases; unmatched junction nucleotides: 26. The CDR3 region is CAWGDLIYPKGGRNYEQYF. The CDR3, as DNA: TGTGCCTGGGGGGACCTGATCTATCCAAAAGGCGGGAGAAATTACGAGCAGTACTTC.

The chain couples TRBV10-3 to TRBJ1-1, with 9 nucleotides matching TRBD1. After removal of 7 bases from V and 9 bases from J, the junction contained 6 bases not matched to a gene. This CDR3 is built from 12 residues. From germline, CDR1 is ENHRY and CDR2 SYGVKD. Here the CDR3 reads CAITSGTGKAFF. The CDR3 DNA reads as TGTGCCATCACCTCCGGGACAGGGAAAGCTTTCTTT.

V is TRBV7-7 and J is TRBJ2-2; tentative D call: TRBD1 (6 bases). V shed 8 bases and J shed 0 bases, with 13 bases lying between them. This CDR3 region has 15 residues. Germline loops: CDR1 SSHAT, CDR2 FNYEAQ (reference sequence). The CDR3 DNA reads as TGTGCCAGCGGGTTCGGACAGACGAACACCGGGGAGCTGTTTTTT. Its protein product is CASGFGQTNTGELFF.

J is TRBJ2-1 and V is TRBV7-2, with a possible D match to TRBD2 (5 bases). CDR1 is SGHTA, CDR2 FQGNSA, per germline. The CDR3 has 16 residues. The V end was cut by 2 bases, the J end by 3 bases, with 14 bases between. CDR3 coding DNA: TGTGCCAGCAGCTTAAGTGGTGGACTGGTCTACAATGAGCAGTTCTTC. Its protein product is CASSLSGGLVYNEQFF. The full variable domain, rest sourced from reference TRBV7-2 and TRBJ2-1, is GAGVSQSPSNKVTEKGKDVELRCDPISGHTALYWYRQSLGQGLEFLIYFQGNSAPDKSGLPSDRFSAERTGGSVSTLTIQRTQQEDSAVYLCASSLSGGLVYNEQFFGPGTRLTVL.

The genes are TRBV5-1 and TRBJ2-1, with a tentative D call TRBD2 (6 bases). Between the trimmed V and J ends, which lost 6 bases and 0 bases, there was a span of 19 bases. The CDR3 loop spans 17 amino acids. The germline gives CDR1 SGHRS, CDR2 YFSETQ. DNA of the CDR3: TGCGCCAGCAACCCCGGCCGGGGGTCTTACTCCTACAATGAGCAGTTCTTC. Protein product: CASNPGRGSYSYNEQFF.

The gene calls are TRBV10-2 and TRBJ1-5; 11 positions agree with TRBD1. Looked up from germline, CDR1 is WSHSY and CDR2 is SAAADI. Trimming at V came to 7 bases and at J to 5 bases, leaving 4 bases not matched to a gene. The CDR3 is made up of 14 amino acids. The CDR3 sequence is CASTRTGGDQPQHF. CDR3 in DNA: TGCGCCAGCACTCGGACAGGGGGCGATCAGCCCCAGCATTTT.

The chain joins TRBV9 to TRBJ2-5, with 9 positions matching TRBD2. V dropped 0 bases and J dropped 6; count of bases not matched to a gene: 12. Germline CDR1 is SGDLS and CDR2 is YYNGEE. This CDR3 contains 17 residues. DNA for the CDR3: TGTGCCAGCAGCGTAGTTCTCACGGCGGGGGGGCCCAAGACCCAGTACTTC. Protein sequence: CASSVVLTAGGPKTQYF.

This clone was detected once. The chain joins TRBV11-2 to TRBJ1-1; 11 bases fit TRBD1. The CDR3 length is 12 residues. Germline values: CDR1 SGHAT, CDR2 FQNNGV. J was trimmed by 9 bases and V by 5 bases; bases with no gene match: 2. The CDR3 sequence is CASSEDRGQAFF. The CDR3 DNA is TGTGCCAGCAGCGAGGACAGGGGGCAAGCTTTCTTT.

The chain has TRBV9 and TRBJ2-7, with TRBD2 matching over 13 bases. Germline-derived CDR1 and CDR2 are SGDLS and YYNGEE. The CDR3 is made up of 15 amino acids. The trim removed 4 bases at V and 7 bases at J, leaving 8 bases unmatched. The DNA of the CDR3 is TGTGCCAGCAGCCCCGGGGGGACTAGCGGGACGGAGCAGTACTTC. This translates into CASSPGGTSGTEQYF.

This clone was picked up one time. The rearrangement links TRBV4-1 to TRBJ1-5; tentatively, D is TRBD1 (6 bases). The CDR3 spans 18 residues. Germline-derived CDR1 and CDR2 are MGHRA and YSYEKL. Trimming took 1 base from V and 4 from J, leaving 20 bases between them. For the CDR3, the DNA is TGCGCCAGCAGCCAAGTGACAGGAGAGCTAAAGATAAATCAGCCCCAGCATTTT. It encodes CASSQVTGELKINQPQHF.